This T cell receptor (beta chain) was sequenced during a study of cytomegalovirus exposure and HLA in healthy donors (dated by TCRdb to the late 2010s). A note on the overall study: An earlier analysis of approximately 550 of the donors reported approximately 290 Gb of sequence data and approximately 110 million unique TCR beta sequences from 150 million to 200 million T cells. Approximately 310 gigabases of sequencing data and 91 million or so unique TCR sequences made up an early release that covered 500 to 650 HLA-typed donors. Among the approximately 430 genotyped donors, approximately 77% belonged to the genetic ancestry cluster associated with self-reported Caucasian donors. The study aimed to test whether signatures of past pathogen exposure could be identified by cataloging public T cell receptors. The T cell repertoires of roughly 660 subjects were profiled by immunosequencing and related to cytomegalovirus serostatus. Besides the first cohort of 550 to 750 subjects, a separate validation cohort made up of some 110 different subjects was used. To predict cytomegalovirus infection status, the study brought together high-throughput TCR immunosequencing, statistical association of individual TCRs with disease status, and machine learning. A later analysis re-examined previously published TCR beta repertoires from hundreds of donors and added high-resolution HLA genotyping to investigate patterns of TCR occurrence. The later analysis used no new phenotypic data to find candidate immune exposures, relying instead on TCR beta sequences and their occurrence across donors. An earlier analysis of 500 to 750 of the donors applied high-throughput TCR beta sequencing to assess whether each TCR beta V gene segment acted as functional or pseudogenic. Donor age, sex, ethnicity and CMV serostatus were compiled together with the repertoire data. In a later genetic analysis, genome-wide SNP genotypes for about 65% of the roughly 670 donors were used, and that subset was treated as a discovery cohort. All discovery cohort repertoires had been generated using a single sequencing platform. HLA typing included class I and class II loci at four-digit resolution. Typing coverage differed by locus: A, B, C, DRB1 and DQB1 were typed in roughly 620-640 donors, DQA1 in roughly 510, DPA1 in 600 to 610, and DPB1 in 450 to 480. Several DR-DQ haplotypes were treated as single units for association and clustering because of strong linkage in the cohort. Among some 400 genotyped donors of the cohort, an average of about 220,000 unique TCR beta nucleotide sequences was sequenced per donor, of which about 19% were non-productive. The full study reports these points: Immune exposure information for the cohort was limited to CMV serostatus. Because the 87-base-pair reads could not distinguish some IMGT-functional V segments, including TRBV6-2 and TRBV6-3, those segments were excluded. An association between a missense DCLRE1C variant and V-gene and J-gene trimming of TCR beta chains was found in a later genetic analysis and replicated in an independent cohort. In both the original and validation cohorts, the classifier was reported to diagnose cytomegalovirus status with high specificity and sensitivity. A further reported finding was that TCR beta sequences accurately predicted the HLA-A and HLA-B alleles for most subjects in the first cohort. According to a later analysis, parvovirus B19, influenza, CMV and Epstein-Barr virus appeared linked to several top co-occurrence clusters. When HLA alleles, especially DR and DQ, strongly co-occurred, TCR associations were difficult to assign to individual alleles. In the study, 150 to 200 TCR beta chains were listed as associated with cytomegalovirus. This cohort had only TCR beta chains sequenced, and the lack of alpha or paired-chain data limited which features could be detected. In an earlier analysis of some 550 of the donors, most TCR beta V segments were observed in productive rearrangements about 87% or about 30% of the time, broadly matching IMGT annotations. Three of the identified cytomegalovirus-associated TCR beta chains were confirmed in vitro to be specific for cytomegalovirus antigens. Most TCR sequences were observed very rarely across donors, whereas some public TCRs were present in many individuals. According to a later analysis, most CMV-associated TCR beta chains appeared to be HLA-restricted, and the HLA associations seemed to be driven largely by CMV exposure. Correlated functional status among segregating V segments might reflect linkage disequilibrium, but an unknown experimental factor could not be ruled out. In a later analysis, TCR association rates were found to vary across HLA loci, with the most associated TCRs seen for DRB1 alleles and the fewest for HLA-C alleles. In a later genetic analysis, fewer N-insertions in productive TCRs were reported among donors in an Asian-associated ancestry cluster than the roughly 670-donor mean. HLA typing was unavailable for some donors at each locus, so association tests used only the typed subset. At a false discovery rate of 0.05, a later analysis linked around 17,000 TCR beta sequences to specific HLA alleles. Because counts were too low, some 16 rarely observed V segments, including chromosome 9 orphons, were excluded from the earlier analysis of 587 of the donors. A group of highly shared sequence variants was considered likely to be a technical artifact of the sequencing pipeline. Presence/absence analyses assumed roughly uniform sequencing depth across donors, an assumption that may not hold. According to the authors, the approach could potentially be generalized to other disease states and immunological phenotypes. A later analysis found that HLA-associated TCR beta chains were more clonally expanded and had lower generation probabilities than equally common non-associated chains.

The protocol used for the library was the immunoSEQ multiplex PCR assay. For the multiplex PCR, a mixture combining 60 forward primers for TCR Vbeta segments and 13 reverse primers for TCR Jbeta segments was used. Amplification of the CDR3 region of rearranged TCR beta genes was performed with a multiplex PCR assay on genomic DNA. Amplified TCR beta libraries were sequenced as 87-base-pair reads on the Illumina HiSeq System. Per the original workflow: A later analysis tallied about 77 million unique TCR beta chains across the approximately 670 repertoires, and about 12 million of those chains were shared by two or more donors. To remove PCR and sequencing errors, raw reads were error-corrected and collapsed into unique sequences using a nearest-neighbor algorithm that merged closely related sequences. V, D and J gene segments were assigned by aligning CDR3 sequences to IMGT reference sequences. For a sequence to be retained, a match of at least six nucleotides to both a V gene segment and a J gene segment was required. Rearrangements were classified as productive when the CDR3 lacked stop codons and remained in frame with V and J, and all other rearrangements were classified as non-productive. CDR3 was defined according to IMGT convention as the region running from the second conserved V-encoded cysteine to the conserved J-encoded phenylalanine. Sequences without an unambiguous match to a single V gene segment were excluded from the earlier analysis of about 630 of the donors. In an earlier analysis of around 590 of the donors, a V segment was called functional when productive rearrangements were above 56.7%, and segregating when the standard deviation between donors exceeded 5%. A statistical classification framework was developed to diagnose cytomegalovirus status using the catalog of TCR beta chain sequences. In a later analysis, TCR nucleotide sequences were compared against IMGT/GENE-DB human TR gene sequences so that V and J genes could be assigned. In a later analysis, CDR3 sequences and most-parsimonious VDJ recombination scenarios were assigned using the TCRdist pipeline. In a later analysis, each TCR beta chain was defined by its CDR3 amino acid sequence together with its V-gene family, and reads lacking a unique V-gene family were excluded. In a later analysis, some 600 highly shared, low-generation-probability nucleotide sequences were removed to address suspected cross-contamination and a sequencing artifact. A later analysis calculated a clonal expansion index for each public chain from normalized within-repertoire ranks of inferred template counts. In a later analysis, generation probabilities were computed using a VDJ recombination model fitted to out-of-frame rearrangements, and the results were checked against IGoR. In a later analysis, TCR-TCR, TCR-HLA and TCR-CMV co-occurrence was scored with hypergeometric tests, and a repertoire-size bias correction was applied to TCR pairs. A later analysis estimated false discovery rates by permuting HLA or CMV assignments 20 times. A later analysis grouped co-occurring TCRs with DBSCAN, adding TCRdist sequence similarity when clustering within HLA-allele-positive subsets. For co-occurrence clustering, repertoires with fewer than 30,000 or more than 120,000 public chains were excluded, along with a handful of repertoires with anomalous nucleotide sharing. Imported from immuneACCESS, the table was reduced by TCRdb to in-frame sequences with V and J called. These copies leave out some clones; in studies compared against another copy, an unresolved V gene accounts for under half, and the cause of the remainder is not known. V and J calls and clone size are copied from that table; D and trimming were computed from the DNA. The sample yields roughly 150,000 clones; 82% were counted once. The ten largest clones add up to approximately 6.3% of the sample.

From a lookup of the germline V gene, CDR1 and CDR2 are MNHEY and SVGAGI. Unmatched junction bases come to 12, with V trimmed by 2 bases and J by 7 bases. The CDR3 has 16 amino acids, counting the end cysteine and phenylalanine. Of the read, only the CDR3 DNA is kept; its 48 bases are in frame from base 1. In total, 500 to 700 healthy bone marrow donors made up the cohort. At the time of sampling, every cohort member was nominally healthy, though immune exposures that went unrecorded were likely present. The donor was CMV seropositive and belonged to the group of 250 to 300 seropositive cohort members. Every donor gave a peripheral blood sample, and the peripheral blood mononuclear cells from that sample were used for TCR beta sequencing. The Qiagen DNeasy Blood Extraction Kit was used to extract genomic DNA from the blood cell samples. A few counts support this clone. Its antigen remains unidentified. No base-level quality is on record; no much larger clone is a single base apart.

This receptor chain uses TRBV6-5 and TRBJ1-2; TRBD1 fits 8 bases in the junction. The sequence came from a woman aged 50 to 65 in good health and CMV-seropositive. Sequencing was carried out using PBMCs. The CDR3 protein: CASSYRPGGPSGGYTF. The DNA sequence is TGTGCCAGCAGTTACCGTCCAGGGGGCCCATCAGGTGGCTACACCTTC.